This is a list of T cell receptor beta chains from one sample in a study of CD8 T cells in Susac syndrome. TCRdb redid the calling of the immunoSEQ multiplex PCR reads with MiXCR, one entry per CDR3 protein. In the table there are 210,000 or so distinct CDR3 sequences, about 93% of which are singletons. The specimen sequenced was CD8+ T cells from PBMCs. These receptors were obtained from a human donor with multiple sclerosis. CDR3s leave out the opening cysteine and the closing phenylalanine or tryptophan.

V,J,CDR3
TRBV2,TRBJ2-7,ASSELTSGGPTYEQY
TRBV30,TRBJ2-3,AWNPAPVGTDTQY
TRBV9,TRBJ2-1,ASDSSPYNEQF
TRBV5-1,TRBJ1-2,ASSLEVGTQAYGYT
TRBV27,TRBJ1-1,ASSLSGGGDTEAF
TRBV6-5,TRBJ2-2,ASIIYVGVVGVTGELF
TRBV12-3/TRBV12-4,TRBJ1-1,ASRYPGDEAF
TRBV29-1,TRBJ2-1,SVVPGPAPEQF
TRBV7-9,TRBJ1-1,ASSPTIPGTTEAF
TRBV21-1,TRBJ2-6,ASSKLRHPSSGANVLT
TRBV4-2,TRBJ2-2,ASSSLGGAGELF
TRBV5-4,TRBJ2-2,ASSFKGLAGGPGTGELF
TRBV7-2,TRBJ2-3,ASSLLREFSTDTQY
TRBV12-3/TRBV12-4,TRBJ2-7,ASSSPRDRSYEQY
TRBV30,TRBJ1-2,AWGTGGDYGYT
TRBV29-1,TRBJ2-1,SVLGLAGSYNEQF
TRBV20-1,TRBJ1-2,SANGFT
TRBV19,TRBJ2-3,ASSLQSTDTQY
TRBV13,TRBJ1-1,ASSFKGYTEAF
TRBV9,TRBJ2-3,ASNLEGTTDTQY
TRBV20-1,TRBJ1-1,SPVVRTEAF
TRBV7-9,TRBJ2-3,ASSFFGFGTDTQY
TRBV2,TRBJ2-7,ASSDQGIYEQY
TRBV12-3/TRBV12-4,TRBJ2-2,ASTGGVGSGELF
TRBV30,TRBJ2-7,AWKGPGHYEQY
TRBV27,TRBJ2-3,ASSPNPGSSTDTQY
TRBV27,TRBJ2-7,ASSLSTGVVTYEQY
TRBV27,TRBJ2-6,ASSLSREGPYGDNVLT
TRBV12-3/TRBV12-4,TRBJ2-3,ASTRVGDRDTDTQY
TRBV19,TRBJ2-5,ASSSSGGAGETQY
TRBV5-1,TRBJ1-1,ASSLEYSYHLEAF
TRBV6-1,TRBJ2-2,AGREPFGTGELF
TRBV7-9,TRBJ2-5,ASSFQGETQY
TRBV7-9,TRBJ2-7,ALGGQGMYEQY
TRBV12-3/TRBV12-4,TRBJ1-5,ASSLDSGLQPQH
TRBV12-3/TRBV12-4,TRBJ2-5,ASSPEITMQETQY
TRBV9,TRBJ1-1,ASSVAREGGTEAF
TRBV7-8,TRBJ2-3,ASSLEPSSTDTQY
TRBV20-1,TRBJ2-7,SATRTGDFYEQY
TRBV30,TRBJ1-1,AWGLGIEAF
TRBV4-1,TRBJ2-1,ASSQFRTSLNEQF
TRBV30,TRBJ2-6,AWGSYSGANVLT
TRBV28,TRBJ1-2,ASKQGEEGYT
TRBV4-1,TRBJ2-2,ASSQGGGTGITGELF
TRBV20-1,TRBJ2-7,SAGGQGITYEQY